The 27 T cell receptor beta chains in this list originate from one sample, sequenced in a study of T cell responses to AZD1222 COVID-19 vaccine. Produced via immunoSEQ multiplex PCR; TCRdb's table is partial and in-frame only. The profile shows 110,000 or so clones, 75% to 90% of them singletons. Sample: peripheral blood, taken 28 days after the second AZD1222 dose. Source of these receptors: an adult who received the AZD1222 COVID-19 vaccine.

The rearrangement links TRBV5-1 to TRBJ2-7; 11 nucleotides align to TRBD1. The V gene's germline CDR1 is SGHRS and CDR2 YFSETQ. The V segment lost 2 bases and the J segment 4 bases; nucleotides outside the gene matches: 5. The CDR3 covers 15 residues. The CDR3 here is CASSLGQGAGYEQYF. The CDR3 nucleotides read TGCGCCAGCAGCTTAGGACAGGGGGCTGGGTACGAGCAGTACTTC. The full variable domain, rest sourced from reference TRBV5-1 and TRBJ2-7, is KAGVTQTPRYLIKTRGQQVTLSCSPISGHRSVSWYQQTPGQGLQFLFEYFSETQRNKGNFPGRFSGRQFSNSRSEMNVSTLELGDSALYLCASSLGQGAGYEQYFGPGTRLTVT.

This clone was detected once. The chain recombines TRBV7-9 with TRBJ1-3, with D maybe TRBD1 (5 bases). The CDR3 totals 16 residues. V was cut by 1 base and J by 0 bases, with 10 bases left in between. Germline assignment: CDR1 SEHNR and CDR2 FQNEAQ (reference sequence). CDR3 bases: TGTGCCAGCAGCTTAGGGGGCCAGAGCTCTGGAAACACCATATATTTT. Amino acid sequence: CASSLGGQSSGNTIYF.

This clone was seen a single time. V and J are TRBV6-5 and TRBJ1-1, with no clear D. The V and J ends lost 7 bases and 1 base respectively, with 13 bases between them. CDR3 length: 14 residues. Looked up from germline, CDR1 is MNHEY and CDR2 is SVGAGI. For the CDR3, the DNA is TGTGCCAGCATACGCGGGCCGGGGAACACTGAAGCTTTCTTT. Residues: CASIRGPGNTEAFF.

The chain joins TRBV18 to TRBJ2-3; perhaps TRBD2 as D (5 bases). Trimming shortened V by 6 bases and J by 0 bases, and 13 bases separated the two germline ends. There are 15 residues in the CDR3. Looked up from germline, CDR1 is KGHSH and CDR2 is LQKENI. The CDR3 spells CASSRGRTSTDTQYF. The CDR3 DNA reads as TGTGCCAGCTCGCGTGGACGGACTAGCACAGATACGCAGTATTTT.

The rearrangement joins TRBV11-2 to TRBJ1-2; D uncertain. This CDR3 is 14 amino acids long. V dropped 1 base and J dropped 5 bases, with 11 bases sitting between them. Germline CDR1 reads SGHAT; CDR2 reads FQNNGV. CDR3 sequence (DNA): TGTGCCAGCAGCTTAGCATGGCTGCGATATGGCTACACCTTC. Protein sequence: CASSLAWLRYGYTF.

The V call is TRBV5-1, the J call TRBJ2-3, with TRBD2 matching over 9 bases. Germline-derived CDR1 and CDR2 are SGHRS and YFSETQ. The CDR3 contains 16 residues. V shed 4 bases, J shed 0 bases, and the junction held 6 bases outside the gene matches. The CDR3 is CASSGGLAHSTDTQYF. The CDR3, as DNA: TGCGCCAGCAGCGGTGGACTAGCGCATAGCACAGATACGCAGTATTTT.

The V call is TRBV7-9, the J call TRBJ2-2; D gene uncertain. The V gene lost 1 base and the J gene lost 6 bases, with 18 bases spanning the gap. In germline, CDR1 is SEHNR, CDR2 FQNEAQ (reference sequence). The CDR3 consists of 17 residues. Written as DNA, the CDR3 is TGTGCCAGCAGCTTAGGACGCCCACTAACCCCATCCGGGGAGCTGTTTTTT. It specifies CASSLGRPLTPSGELFF. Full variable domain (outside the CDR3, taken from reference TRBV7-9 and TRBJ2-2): DTGVSQNPRHKITKRGQNVTFRCDPISEHNRLYWYRQTLGQGPEFLTYFQNEAQLEKSRLLSDRFSAERPKGSFSTLEIQRTEQGDSAMYLCASSLGRPLTPSGELFFGEGSRLTVL.

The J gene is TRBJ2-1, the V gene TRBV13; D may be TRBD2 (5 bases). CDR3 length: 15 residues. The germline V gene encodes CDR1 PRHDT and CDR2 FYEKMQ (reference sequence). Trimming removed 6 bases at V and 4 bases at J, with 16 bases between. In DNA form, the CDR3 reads TGTGCCAGCAGATATGGGAGTACTAAGTACAATGAGCAGTTCTTC. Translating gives CASRYGSTKYNEQFF.

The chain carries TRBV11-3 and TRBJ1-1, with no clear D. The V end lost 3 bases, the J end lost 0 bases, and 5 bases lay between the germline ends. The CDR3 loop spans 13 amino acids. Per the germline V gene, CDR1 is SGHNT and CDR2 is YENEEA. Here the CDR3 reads CASSFSMNTEAFF. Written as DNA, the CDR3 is TGTGCCAGCAGCTTCTCCATGAACACTGAAGCTTTCTTT. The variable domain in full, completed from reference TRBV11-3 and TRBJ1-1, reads EAGVVQSPRYKIIEKKQPVAFWCNPISGHNTLYWYLQNLGQGPELLIRYENEEAVDDSQLPKDRFSAERLKGVDSTLKIQPAELGDSAVYLCASSFSMNTEAFFGQGTRLTVV.

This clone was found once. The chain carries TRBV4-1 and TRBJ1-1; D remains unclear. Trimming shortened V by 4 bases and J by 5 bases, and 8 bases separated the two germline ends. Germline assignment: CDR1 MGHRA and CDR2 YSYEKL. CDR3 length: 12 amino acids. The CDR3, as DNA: TGCGCCAGCAGCCCCCAGAATACTGAAGCTTTCTTT. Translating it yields CASSPQNTEAFF.

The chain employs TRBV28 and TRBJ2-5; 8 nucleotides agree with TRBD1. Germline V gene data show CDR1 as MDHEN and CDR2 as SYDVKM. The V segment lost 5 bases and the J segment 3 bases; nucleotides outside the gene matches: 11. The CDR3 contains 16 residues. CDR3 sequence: CASSVRGRGHEETQYF. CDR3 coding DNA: TGTGCCAGCAGTGTTCGGGGCAGGGGGCACGAAGAGACCCAGTACTTC.

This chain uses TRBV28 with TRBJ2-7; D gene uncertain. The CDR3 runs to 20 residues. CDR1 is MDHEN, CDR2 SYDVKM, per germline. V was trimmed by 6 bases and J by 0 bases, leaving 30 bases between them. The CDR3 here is CASSSVFPGLRTGSSYEQYF. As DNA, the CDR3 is TGTGCCAGCAGCAGTGTTTTCCCTGGGTTGAGAACGGGCAGCTCCTACGAGCAGTACTTC.

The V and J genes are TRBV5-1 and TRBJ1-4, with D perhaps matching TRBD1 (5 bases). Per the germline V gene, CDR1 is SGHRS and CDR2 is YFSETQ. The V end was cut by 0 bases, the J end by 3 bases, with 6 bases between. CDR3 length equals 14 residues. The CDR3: CASSLDRPNEKLFF. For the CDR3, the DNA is TGCGCCAGCAGCTTGGACAGGCCTAATGAAAAACTGTTTTTT.

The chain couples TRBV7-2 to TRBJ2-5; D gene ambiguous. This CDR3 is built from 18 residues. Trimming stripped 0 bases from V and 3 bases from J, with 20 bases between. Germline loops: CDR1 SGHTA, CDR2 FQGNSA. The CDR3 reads CASSLALTAASGKETQYF. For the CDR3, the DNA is TGTGCCAGCAGCTTAGCGCTTACCGCAGCTTCGGGTAAAGAGACCCAGTACTTC.

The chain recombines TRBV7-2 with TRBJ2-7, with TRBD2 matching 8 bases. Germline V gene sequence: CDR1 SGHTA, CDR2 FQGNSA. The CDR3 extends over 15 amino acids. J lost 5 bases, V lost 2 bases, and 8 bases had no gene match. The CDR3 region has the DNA TGTGCCAGCAGCTTATCCGGGACTAGAACCGACGAGCAGTACTTC. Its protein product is CASSLSGTRTDEQYF.

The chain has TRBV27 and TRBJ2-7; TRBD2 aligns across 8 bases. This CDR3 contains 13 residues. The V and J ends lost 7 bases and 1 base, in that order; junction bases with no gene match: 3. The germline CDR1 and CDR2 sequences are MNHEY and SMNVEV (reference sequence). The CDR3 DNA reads TGTGCCAGCACCTCTAGCGGGTCCTACGAGCAGTACTTC. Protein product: CASTSSGSYEQYF.

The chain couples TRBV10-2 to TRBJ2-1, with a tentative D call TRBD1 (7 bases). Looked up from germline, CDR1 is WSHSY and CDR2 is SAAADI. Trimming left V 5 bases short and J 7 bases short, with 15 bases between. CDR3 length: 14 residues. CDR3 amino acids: CASSPSAGQNEQFF. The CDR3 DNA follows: TGCGCCAGCAGTCCCTCCGCGGGACAGAATGAGCAGTTCTTC.

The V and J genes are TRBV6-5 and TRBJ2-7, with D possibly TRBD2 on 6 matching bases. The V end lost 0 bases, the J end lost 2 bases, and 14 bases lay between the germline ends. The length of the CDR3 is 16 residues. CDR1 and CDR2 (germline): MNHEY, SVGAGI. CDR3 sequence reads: CASSYSTTGETYEQYF. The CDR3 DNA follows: TGTGCCAGCAGTTACTCGACGACGGGAGAAACCTACGAGCAGTACTTC.

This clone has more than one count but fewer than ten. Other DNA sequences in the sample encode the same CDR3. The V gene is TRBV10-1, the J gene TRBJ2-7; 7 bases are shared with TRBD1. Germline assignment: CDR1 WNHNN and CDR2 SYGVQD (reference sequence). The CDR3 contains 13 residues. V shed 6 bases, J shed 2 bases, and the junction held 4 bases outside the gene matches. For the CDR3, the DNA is TGCGCCAGCAGCTTGACAGGGACCTACGAGCAGTACTTC. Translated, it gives CASSLTGTYEQYF.

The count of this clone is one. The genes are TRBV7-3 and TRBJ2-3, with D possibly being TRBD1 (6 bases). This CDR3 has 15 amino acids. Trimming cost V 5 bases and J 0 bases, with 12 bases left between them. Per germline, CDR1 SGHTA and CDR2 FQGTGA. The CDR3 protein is CASSLRQASTDTQYF. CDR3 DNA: TGTGCCAGCAGCCTTCGACAGGCTAGCACAGATACGCAGTATTTT. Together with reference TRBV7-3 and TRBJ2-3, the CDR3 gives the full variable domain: GAGVSQTPSNKVTEKGKYVELRCDPISGHTALYWYRQSLGQGPEFLIYFQGTGAADDSGLPNDRFFAVRPEGSVSTLKIQRTERGDSAVYLCASSLRQASTDTQYFGPGTRLTVL.

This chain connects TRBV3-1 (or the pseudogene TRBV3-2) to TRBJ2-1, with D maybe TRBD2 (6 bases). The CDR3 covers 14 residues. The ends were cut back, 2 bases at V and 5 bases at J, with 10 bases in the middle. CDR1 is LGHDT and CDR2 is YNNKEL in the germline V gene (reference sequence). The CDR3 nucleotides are TGTGCCAGCAGCCAAAGGAGGGCCGACAATGAGCAGTTCTTC. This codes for CASSQRRADNEQFF.

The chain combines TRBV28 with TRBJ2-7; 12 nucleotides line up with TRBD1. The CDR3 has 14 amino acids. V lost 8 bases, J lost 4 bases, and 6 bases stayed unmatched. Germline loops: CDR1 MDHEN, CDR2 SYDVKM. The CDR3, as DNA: TGTGCCAGCTTTCCGGGACAGGGGGCTTACGAGCAGTACTTC. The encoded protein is CASFPGQGAYEQYF. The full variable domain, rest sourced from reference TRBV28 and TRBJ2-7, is DVKVTQSSRYLVKRTGEKVFLECVQDMDHENMFWYRQDPGLGLRLIYFSYDVKMKEKGDIPEGYSVSREKKERFSLILESASTNQTSMYLCASFPGQGAYEQYFGPGTRLTVT.

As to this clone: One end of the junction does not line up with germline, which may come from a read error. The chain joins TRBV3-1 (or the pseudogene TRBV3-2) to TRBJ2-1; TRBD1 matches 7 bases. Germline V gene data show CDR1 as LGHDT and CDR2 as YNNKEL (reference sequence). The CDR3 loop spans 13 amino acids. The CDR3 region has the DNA TGTGCCAGCATCCAACAGGGGAGTGGTGAGCAGTTCTTC. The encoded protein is CASIQQGSGEQFF.

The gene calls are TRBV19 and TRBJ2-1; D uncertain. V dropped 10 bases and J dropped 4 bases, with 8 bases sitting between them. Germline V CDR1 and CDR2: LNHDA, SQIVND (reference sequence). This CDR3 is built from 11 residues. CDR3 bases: TGTGCCACGAAAGGGTACAATGAGCAGTTCTTC. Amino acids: CATKGYNEQFF.

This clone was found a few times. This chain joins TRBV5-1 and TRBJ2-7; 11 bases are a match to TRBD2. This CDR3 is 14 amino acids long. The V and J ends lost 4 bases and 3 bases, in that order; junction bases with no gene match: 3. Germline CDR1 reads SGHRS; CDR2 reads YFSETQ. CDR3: CASSDTSGSYEQYF. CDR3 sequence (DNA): TGCGCCAGCAGCGACACTAGCGGGAGCTACGAGCAGTACTTC.

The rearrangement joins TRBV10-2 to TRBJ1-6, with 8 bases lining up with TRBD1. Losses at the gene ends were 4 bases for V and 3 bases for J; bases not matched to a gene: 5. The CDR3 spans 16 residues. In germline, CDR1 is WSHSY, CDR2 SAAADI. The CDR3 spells CASSAGGFVYNSPLHF. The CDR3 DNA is TGCGCCAGCAGTGCAGGGGGCTTTGTCTATAATTCACCCCTCCACTTT.

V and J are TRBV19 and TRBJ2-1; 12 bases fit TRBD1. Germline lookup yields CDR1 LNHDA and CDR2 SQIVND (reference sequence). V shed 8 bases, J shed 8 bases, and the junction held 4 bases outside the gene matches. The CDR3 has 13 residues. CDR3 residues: CASGDRGQYEQFF. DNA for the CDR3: TGTGCCAGTGGGGACAGGGGGCAGTATGAGCAGTTCTTC.